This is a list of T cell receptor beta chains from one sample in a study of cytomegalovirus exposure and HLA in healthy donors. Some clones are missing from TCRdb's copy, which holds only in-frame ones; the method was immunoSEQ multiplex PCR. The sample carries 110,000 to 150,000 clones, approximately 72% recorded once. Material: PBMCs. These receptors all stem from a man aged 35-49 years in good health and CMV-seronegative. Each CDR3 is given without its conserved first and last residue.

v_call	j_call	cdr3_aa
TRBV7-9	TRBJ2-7	ASSFAREGYEQY
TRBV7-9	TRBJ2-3	ASSLAGTSGNTQY
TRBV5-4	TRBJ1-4	ASSFSGGEEKLF
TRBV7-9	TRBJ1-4	ASSTLGTGDEKLF
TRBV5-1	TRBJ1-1	ASSWTGVNTEAF
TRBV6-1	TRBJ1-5	ASSRTGANQPQH
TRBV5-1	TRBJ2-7	ASKVNGGATYEQY
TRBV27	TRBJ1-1	ASSLLQGVAEAF
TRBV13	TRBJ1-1	ASSAYLNRAISEAF
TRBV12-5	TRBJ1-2	ASGLRMPPGQGWGYT
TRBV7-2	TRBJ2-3	ASSSVGLATDTQY
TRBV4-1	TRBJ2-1	ASSQGTNSYNEQF
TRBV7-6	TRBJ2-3	ASSLRDTQY
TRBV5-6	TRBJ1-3	ASSLGQGLFGNTIY
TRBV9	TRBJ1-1	AGSAVAGTEAF
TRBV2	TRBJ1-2	ASTRTGGGYT